The T cell receptor beta chain described here comes from a study of T cell responses to AZD1222 COVID-19 vaccine. The wider study: Second-dose timings of about 4 or about 12 weeks were pooled. Study conclusions and caveats: Of spike-specific TCRs, nearly half reportedly target regions left unmutated in variants.

This clone was detected only once. Its antigen is currently unknown. Using immunoSEQ multiplex PCR, the repertoire was profiled, and TCRdb retains in-frame clones only, with some absent. The sample has 65,000 to 70,000 clones, 80% seen once. This specimen consisted of peripheral blood, obtained on day 0 of AZD1222 vaccination. This receptor was obtained from an adult in good health.

CDR3 amino acids: CASSWTSGAYNEQFF. The CDR3 DNA reads as TGTGCCAGCAGTTGGACTTCCGGCGCCTACAATGAGCAGTTCTTC. J is TRBJ2-1 and V is TRBV27; possibly TRBD2 for D (5 bases). The CDR3 has 15 residues. Germline CDR1 MNHEY, CDR2 SMNVEV (reference sequence). V was trimmed by 4 bases and J by 2 bases, leaving 12 bases between them.